The sequence of this TCR beta chain was determined in a study of cytomegalovirus exposure and HLA in healthy donors. PCR used 60 Vbeta primers and 13 Jbeta primers. In the original workflow: In a later analysis, the count reached 74 million or so unique TCR beta chains, with 9 million to 11 million shared. Data came from immunoSEQ multiplex PCR; TCRdb stores just in-frame clones and leaves some out. The V and J calls and clone size were taken over from that table, and D and trimming were inferred from the DNA. The sample shows a few hundred thousand clones, 60% to 80% of them seen only once. V gave up 0 bases and J gave up 7 bases; unmatched junction bases: 6. Germline CDR1 is SGHRS and CDR2 is YFSETQ. CDR3 length equals 15 residues. Findings and caveats of the study: Later on, an analysis tied 15,000 to 20,000 TCR beta sequences to HLA alleles at 0.05 false discovery rate.

Regarding donors, all were healthy bone marrow donors. Comments on this clone: Its antigen is unidentified.

The chain combines TRBV5-1 with TRBJ1-5; TRBD1 matches 8 bases. What was sequenced was PBMCs. The source of this sequence is a man aged 18 to 29 in good health and CMV-seronegative. This CDR3 is CASSLDGQGSQPQHF. CDR3 nucleotides: TGCGCCAGCAGCTTGGACGGACAGGGTTCCCAGCCCCAGCATTTT. Full variable domain (missing parts from reference TRBV5-1 and TRBJ1-5): KAGVTQTPRYLIKTRGQQVTLSCSPISGHRSVSWYQQTPGQGLQFLFEYFSETQRNKGNFPGRFSGRQFSNSRSEMNVSTLELGDSALYLCASSLDGQGSQPQHFGDGTRLSIL.